Listed below are T cell receptor beta chains from one sample, sequenced in a study of T cell repertoires in cytomegalovirus infection. TCRdb processed the reads anew with MiXCR; each CDR3 protein has one entry. This sample has roughly 320,000 distinct CDR3 sequences, with 8% to 9.5% found just once. The sample consisted of PBMCs. These receptors were collected from a human donor in good health (CMV status not recorded). Some clones in this sample may be carry-over from other donors' samples. CDR3s include the opening cysteine and the closing phenylalanine or tryptophan. D genes are given only for firm matches. Rows may omit the clone size; those that give it use once, few, many or a size class.

j_gene	d_gene	abundance	v_gene	CDR3nt	CDR3aa
TRBJ2-7	TRBD1	NA	TRBV20-1	TGCAGTGCTCAACCCGGGACAGCCTCCTACGAGCAGTACTTC	CSAQPGTASYEQYF
TRBJ2-3	NA	many	TRBV7-2	TGTGCCAGCAGCGCCCGGACACTAGATACGCAGTATTTT	CASSARTLDTQYF
TRBJ2-5	NA	few	TRBV20-1	TGCAGTGCTAGTTCGGCTAGCCGAGTGGCGCAAGAGACCCAGTACTTC	CSASSASRVAQETQYF
TRBJ2-2	TRBD2	NA	TRBV6-2/TRBV6-3	TGTGCCAGCATCCCGAGCGGGAGGAACACCGGGGAGCTGTTTTTT	CASIPSGRNTGELFF
TRBJ1-1	NA	NA	TRBV9	TGTGCCAGCAGCGTAGGCCGGAACACTGAAGCTTTCTTT	CASSVGRNTEAFF
TRBJ1-4	NA	few	TRBV19	TGTGCCAGTAGTACTGCTCGAGATATTAGAAATGAAAAACTGTTTTTT	CASSTARDIRNEKLFF
TRBJ2-1	NA	few	TRBV12-5	TGTGCTAGTGTTTCAGGGGACCGAATCTACAATGAGCAGTTCTTC	CASVSGDRIYNEQFF
TRBJ2-5	NA	NA	TRBV27	TGTGCCAGCAGTTTGACGAGCCGCCGAGAGACCCAGTACTTC	CASSLTSRRETQYF
TRBJ2-7	NA	NA	TRBV13	TGTGCCAGCAGCTTAAGTGGATGGTCCAGCTACGAGCAGTACTTC	CASSLSGWSSYEQYF
TRBJ2-2	NA	NA	TRBV6-5	TGTGCCAGCAGAGAGACAGACGACACCGGGGAGCTGTTTTTT	CASRETDDTGELFF
TRBJ1-2	NA	NA	TRBV20-1	TGCAGTGCTAGAGGACCGGGGCAGACCTATGGCTACACCTTC	CSARGPGQTYGYTF
TRBJ1-2	NA	many	TRBV11-2	TGTGCCAGCAGCTTAGTAGGGGGGAGGGGAGCGAACTATGGCTACACCTTC	CASSLVGGRGANYGYTF
TRBJ2-1	NA	NA	TRBV12-3/TRBV12-4	TGTGCCAGCAGCCGCGGACAGCGGGGATACAATGAGCAGTTCTTC	CASSRGQRGYNEQFF
TRBJ2-1	NA	few	TRBV4-3	TGCGCCAGCAGCCTCACCGGGGGGCAAGGGTACAATGAGCAGTTCTTC	CASSLTGGQGYNEQFF
TRBJ1-1	NA	many	TRBV11-2	TGTGCCAGCAGCGCTCCTCGCCGGGGAGACACTGAAGCTTTCTTT	CASSAPRRGDTEAFF
TRBJ2-7	NA	many	TRBV18	TGTGCCAGCTCAGCACAGGGAAACGGCGACGAGCAGTACTTC	CASSAQGNGDEQYF
TRBJ1-3	NA	NA	TRBV7-2	TGTGCCAGCAGCTTAGGAGGGACTGGGGCCACCATATATTTT	CASSLGGTGATIYF
TRBJ2-7	TRBD2	few	TRBV20-1	TGCAGTGCTGGAATTGTGGCGGGAGTTCCCCACGAGCAGTACTTC	CSAGIVAGVPHEQYF
TRBJ2-7	TRBD1	few	TRBV25-1	TGTGCCAGCAGTAACACCGGGACAGGGGGTAAGGAGCAGTACTTC	CASSNTGTGGKEQYF
TRBJ2-2	TRBD1	NA	TRBV5-4	TGTGCCAGCAGCCCGGGACAGGGCACCGGGGAGCTGTTTTTT	CASSPGQGTGELFF
TRBJ1-2	NA	many	TRBV7-2	TGTGCCAGCAGCTCCCCGACAGCACCTGTCTATGGCTACACCTTC	CASSSPTAPVYGYTF
TRBJ1-6	TRBD1	many	TRBV7-2	TGTGCCAGCAGCCCGGTGGGACAGGGAGAGAGCTCACCCCTCCACTTT	CASSPVGQGESSPLHF
TRBJ2-1	NA	NA	TRBV7-8	TGTGCCAGCAGGTCTAGTCTGGATGAGCAGTTCTTC	CASRSSLDEQFF
TRBJ2-2	NA	NA	TRBV5-1	TGCGCCAGCAGCTTGTCAGTGGCGAACACCGGGGAGCTGTTTTTT	CASSLSVANTGELFF
TRBJ2-1	NA	NA	TRBV12-3/TRBV12-4	TGTGCCAGCAGTATCCGGGACAAGGGCAATGAGCAGTTCTTC	CASSIRDKGNEQFF
TRBJ1-4	NA	few	TRBV18	TGTGCCAGCTCACCCGACCTTGCAACTAATGAAAAACTGTTTTTT	CASSPDLATNEKLFF
TRBJ1-3	NA	NA	TRBV20-1	TGCAGTGCTAGTAGGCTGAACTCTGGAAACACCATATATTTT	CSASRLNSGNTIYF
TRBJ1-2	NA	many	TRBV7-2	TGTGCCAGCAGCCACCCGGGCACGCGGCAGGGCTACACCTTC	CASSHPGTRQGYTF
TRBJ2-7	TRBD1	few	TRBV7-2	TGTGCCAGCAGCTTCCGGGACAGAGTGGACGAGCAGTACTTC	CASSFRDRVDEQYF
TRBJ2-1	NA	few	TRBV20-1	TGCAGTGCTAGTAGGGAGAGGGGATACAATGAGCAGTTCTTC	CSASRERGYNEQFF
TRBJ2-4	TRBD2	many	TRBV12-3/TRBV12-4	TGTGCCAGCAGTTTCACACCCGGGGGGGGGATAGCCAAAAACATTCAGTACTTC	CASSFTPGGGIAKNIQYF
TRBJ1-1	TRBD1	many	TRBV7-2	TGTGCCAGCAGCACGACGGGACAGAGCATGAACACTGAAGCTTTCTTT	CASSTTGQSMNTEAFF
TRBJ2-7	NA	many	TRBV27	TGTGCCAGCAGCCGAGAAGTAACCCCCTACGAGCAGTACTTC	CASSREVTPYEQYF
TRBJ2-2	NA	many	TRBV7-2	TGTGCCAGCAGCTTCGGACGGTCGAACACCGGGGAGCTGTTTTTT	CASSFGRSNTGELFF
TRBJ2-3	TRBD2	many	TRBV7-8	TGTGCCAGCAGCTTAGGCCGGGGGACTAGCGGGGCGGATACGCAGTATTTT	CASSLGRGTSGADTQYF
TRBJ1-2	NA	few	TRBV19	TGTGCCAGTAGTATAGGCAACGGAAATGGCTACACCTTC	CASSIGNGNGYTF
TRBJ2-7	NA	many	TRBV6-2/TRBV6-3	TGTGCCAGCACGGGGACGGTGGTTTACGAGCAGTACTTC	CASTGTVVYEQYF
TRBJ2-7	TRBD2	many	TRBV20-1	TGCAGTGCTAGCCCTCCTGCGCGGGGGGGTTACGAGCAGTACTTC	CSASPPARGGYEQYF
TRBJ1-5	NA	many	TRBV7-6	TGTGCCAGCACCTCTACCAGACGGGTTTGTAATATCCAGCCCCAGCATTTT	CASTSTRRVCNIQPQHF
TRBJ2-1	NA	few	TRBV20-1	TGCAGTGCTTCGGTCTTGGGGGGACTGGGCAGTGAGCAGTTCTTC	CSASVLGGLGSEQFF
TRBJ2-7	TRBD1	many	TRBV28	TGTGCCAGCAGTAGCCGGTGGGACAGGGGCTACGAGCAGTACTTC	CASSSRWDRGYEQYF
TRBJ2-1	TRBD2	NA	TRBV19	TGTGCCAGTAGGCCTAGCGGGAGGAGGGGTGAGCAGTTCTTC	CASRPSGRRGEQFF
TRBJ2-3	NA	NA	TRBV11-3	TGTGCCAGCAGCACAACTAGAGACCTCACAGATACGCAGTATTTT	CASSTTRDLTDTQYF
TRBJ1-1	TRBD1	many	TRBV7-2	TGTGCCAGCAGCGCGTCGGACAGGGGGAGAACTGAAGCTTTCTTT	CASSASDRGRTEAFF
TRBJ1-1	NA	few	TRBV6-2/TRBV6-3	TGTGCCAGCAGTTACCGCAGGGTGGTGGACACTGAAGCTTTCTTT	CASSYRRVVDTEAFF
TRBJ2-1	NA	many	TRBV7-2	TGTGCCAGCAGCTCAAAGCTTTGGGTCTACAATGAGCAGTTCTTC	CASSSKLWVYNEQFF
TRBJ2-1	NA	many	TRBV7-8	TGTGCCAGCAGCCCTGCGGTCAGGGGTGAGCAGTTCTTC	CASSPAVRGEQFF
TRBJ2-3	NA	many	TRBV7-2	TGTGCCAGCATCGATGTACCGGGGCCGGGTACAGATACGCAGTATTTT	CASIDVPGPGTDTQYF
TRBJ2-2	TRBD2	NA	TRBV7-3	TGTGCCAGCAGCTTAATTGCTAGCGGGCGCACCGGGGAGCTGTTTTTT	CASSLIASGRTGELFF
TRBJ1-5	NA	NA	TRBV7-6	TGTGCCAGCAGCTTAGATTGGGGGTCTAGTCAGCCCCAGCATTTT	CASSLDWGSSQPQHF
TRBJ2-4	TRBD2	many	TRBV7-2	TGTGCCAGCAGCGCAGTAGCGGGGGGTTACATTCAGTACTTC	CASSAVAGGYIQYF
TRBJ2-2	NA	once	TRBV13	TGTGCCAGCAGCTTAGGTACAGGGAGCCTCCGAACCGGGGAGCTGTTTTTT	CASSLGTGSLRTGELFF
TRBJ2-7	NA	many	TRBV6-5	TGTGCCAGCAGTTACTCCACTGGCTACGAGCAGTACTTC	CASSYSTGYEQYF
TRBJ1-4	NA	few	TRBV12-3/TRBV12-4	TGTGCCACCCTCTCCATGGGTGAAAAACTGTTTTTT	CATLSMGEKLFF